The 4 T cell receptor beta chains in this list originate from one sample, sequenced in a study of blood T cell repertoires in COVID-19. Sequenced by immunoSEQ multiplex PCR; TCRdb stores in-frame clones only, minus some. The top ten clones hold 10% to 15% of a sample with about 64,000 clones, around four fifths of them seen once. The sample was peripheral blood. These receptors all come from a human donor in a cohort sampled during active COVID-19.

V is TRBV6-5 and J is TRBJ2-3; possibly TRBD2 for D (6 bases). The CDR3 extends over 13 amino acids. Germline CDR1 MNHEY, CDR2 SVGAGI. The germline V and J ends were trimmed by 7 bases and 0 bases, with 8 bases remaining between them. CDR3 loop: CASTRGSTDTQYF. The CDR3 DNA reads TGTGCCAGCACCCGGGGGAGCACAGATACGCAGTATTTT.

This sequence joins TRBV6-2 or TRBV6-3 and TRBJ2-7; TRBD2 aligns across 8 bases. The CDR3 spans 14 residues. The J segment lost 9 bases and the V segment lost 2 bases, leaving 9 bases of the junction unmatched. Germline loops: CDR1 MNHEY, CDR2 SVGEGT. The CDR3: CASSYTIGLAWQYV. As DNA, the CDR3 is TGTGCCAGCAGTTACACTATCGGACTAGCATGGCAGTACGTC.

The V gene is TRBV6-6, the J gene TRBJ2-7; D perhaps matches TRBD1 (6 bases). The CDR3 totals 14 residues. With 4 bases removed from V and 4 bases from J, the gap between germline ends came to 14 bases. CDR1 and CDR2 (germline): MNHNY, SVGAGI (reference sequence). The CDR3 region has the DNA TGTGCCAGCAGTTCAGACAGGCCTCGTTACGAGCAGTACTTC. Protein sequence: CASSSDRPRYEQYF.

The CDR3 nucleotides read TGTGCCAGCAGCCGCGGACTAGCGGGGGCTCAAGAGACCCAGTACTTC. Translation: CASSRGLAGAQETQYF. The rearrangement uses TRBV11-2 and TRBJ2-5; 13 nucleotides agree with TRBD2. The ends lost 5 bases at V and 2 bases at J; junction bases unmatched: 5. Germline CDR1 is SGHAT and CDR2 is FQNNGV. The CDR3 spans 16 residues.